This TCR beta chain was recorded in a study of blood T cell repertoires in COVID-19 (dated by TCRdb to the early 2020s). The study in broad terms: Collaborator samples came from the United States, Italy and Spain and covered acute and convalescent phases of COVID-19. The material from the prospective study consisted of cDNA or gDNA derived from T cells, B-cell-depleted T cells, or PBMCs. Deeply sampled blood TCRbeta repertoires from subjects exposed to, actively infected with, or recovered from COVID-19 were included in the dataset. The repertoires were made available in a free public database intended to serve as a resource for research on the immune response to SARS-CoV-2. The samples were drawn from the first 160 participants of the ongoing ImmuneRACE study and from more than 1,000 subjects provided by 6 global collaborators. Nearly every sample came with metadata listing a de-identified subject ID, COVID-19 status, age in years and sex. Where HLA class I and class II types were available, the types were taken from metadata supplied by the sample provider, not from assay-based typing. Overall study outcomes, separate from this receptor: The quantity of clinical and demographic metadata differed by source and by participant and was supplied without curation.

The CDR3 measures 14 amino acids from cysteine to phenylalanine. The entry retains the CDR3 DNA only, 42 bases that are in frame from base 1. Trimming leaves V shorter by 3 bases and J shorter by 4 bases, with the junction holding 1 base beyond the gene matches. Looking up the germline V gene (reference sequence) yields CDR1 GTSNPN and CDR2 SVGIG. TCRbeta CDR3 regions were amplified from genomic DNA by means of the immunoSEQ Assay, a bias-controlled multiplex PCR. The source study handled its data this way. The number of nucleated cells in each sample was estimated from the amplification of reference gene primers within the assay. Sequence reads were collapsed and filtered to measure the absolute abundance of every unique TCRbeta CDR3 rearrangement. For each sample, productive Simpson clonality was calculated by taking the square root of Simpson's diversity index across productive rearrangements. TCRdb re-hosts the immuneACCESS table, in-frame sequences only. Its copies lack some clones; in the studies checked, an unresolved V gene accounts for under half of them, and the cause for the rest is not known. That table is the source of V, J and clone size, and D and trimming were worked out from the DNA. Within this sample are 250,000 to 350,000 clones, with 87% of them counted one time only. Around 2.2% of the sample belongs to the ten largest clones.

Comments on this clone: The target of this receptor is not known. Base qualities were left out, and no much larger clone turns up one base away.

A second Seattle source provided samples from volunteer blood donors who had recovered from COVID-19. The collaborating institutions used their own protocols to collect whole blood in K2EDTA tubes. For TCRbeta analysis, collaborators shipped samples in one of three forms: frozen whole blood, isolated PBMCs, or DNA extracted from either of those sample types. The sequenced material came from peripheral blood. This chain joins TRBV30 to TRBJ2-1; 12 bases in the middle match TRBD2. The TCR originated in a woman aged 45-65 years who had recovered from COVID-19. The CDR3 has the sequence CAWRLAGGYNEQFF. The nucleotide sequence reads TGTGCCTGGAGGCTAGCGGGGGGGTACAATGAGCAGTTCTTC.